The 12 T cell receptor beta chains presented below share a single source sample, sequenced in a study of blood T cell repertoires in COVID-19. Profiled with immunoSEQ multiplex PCR; TCRdb holds only in-frame clones, not every one. The sample lists roughly 62,000 clones; approximately 80% were seen once. The material sequenced was peripheral blood. All receptors come from a man in his sixties with acute or convalescent COVID-19.

The chain's CDR3 is CASSAQTPTSSYNSPLHF. Here the CDR3 DNA reads TGTGCCAGCAGCGCCCAGACTCCTACGAGCTCCTATAATTCACCCCTCCACTTT. The chain recombines TRBV9 with TRBJ1-6; no clear D gene. The germline V and J ends were trimmed by 3 bases and 0 bases, with 16 bases remaining between them. The CDR3 covers 18 residues. CDR1 and CDR2 from the germline V gene are SGDLS and YYNGEE. Full variable domain (missing parts from reference TRBV9 and TRBJ1-6): DSGVTQTPKHLITATGQRVTLRCSPRSGDLSVYWYQQSLDQGLQFLIQYYNGEERAKGNILERFSAQQFPDLHSELNLSSLELGDSALYFCASSAQTPTSSYNSPLHFGNGTRLTVT.

The gene calls are TRBV7-2 and TRBJ1-3, with 9 bases lining up with TRBD1. Losses at the gene ends were 2 bases for V and 12 bases for J; bases not matched to a gene: 5. The CDR3 sequence is 13 residues long. Per the germline V gene, CDR1 is SGHTA and CDR2 is FQGNSA. Here the CDR3 reads CASSLLGTGNIYF. Written as DNA, the CDR3 is TGTGCCAGCAGCTTACTTGGGACAGGGAACATATATTTT.

This chain connects TRBV14 to TRBJ2-1; D might be TRBD1 (5 bases). The CDR3 length is 16 residues. Germline V gene sequence: CDR1 SGHDN, CDR2 FVKESK. V lost 4 bases, J lost 0 bases, and 13 bases lay in between. The CDR3 coding sequence is TGTGCCAGCAGCCGTCGCAGGGAACTCTCCTACAATGAGCAGTTCTTC. It specifies CASSRRRELSYNEQFF.

V usage is TRBV4-1 and J usage is TRBJ1-4; D ambiguous. The CDR3 is made up of 16 amino acids. Trimming took off 1 base at V and 8 bases at J, with 17 bases between the two ends. Per the germline V gene, CDR1 is MGHRA and CDR2 is YSYEKL. The CDR3, as DNA: TGCGCCAGCAGCCAAGTGGCAGAGGGAGTTTCGGAAAAACTGTTTTTT. This encodes CASSQVAEGVSEKLFF.

The chain employs TRBV19 and TRBJ2-7; 7 positions match TRBD2. Germline V gene lookup returns CDR1 LNHDA and CDR2 SQIVND (reference sequence). V was clipped by 3 bases and J by 4 bases; unmatched bases: 9. CDR3 length equals 15 residues. The CDR3 loop reads CASSMVREDFYEQYF. DNA of the CDR3: TGTGCCAGTAGTATGGTACGGGAGGATTTTTACGAGCAGTACTTC.

This clone has more than one count but fewer than ten. This chain connects TRBV9 to TRBJ2-3; 7 positions agree with TRBD1. The CDR3 has 14 amino acids. Germline values: CDR1 SGDLS, CDR2 YYNGEE. After removal of 0 bases from V and 6 bases from J, the junction contained 4 bases not matched to a gene. Written as DNA, the CDR3 is TGTGCCAGCAGCGTAGGAAGGGGGCGGGATACGCAGTATTTT. Protein: CASSVGRGRDTQYF. The entire variable domain, with the rest obtained from reference TRBV9 and TRBJ2-3, is as follows: DSGVTQTPKHLITATGQRVTLRCSPRSGDLSVYWYQQSLDQGLQFLIQYYNGEERAKGNILERFSAQQFPDLHSELNLSSLELGDSALYFCASSVGRGRDTQYFGPGTRLTVL.

This clone was detected a few times. The gene calls are TRBV2 and TRBJ2-1, with 12 positions matching TRBD2. Germline CDR1 reads SNHLY; CDR2 reads FYNNEI. With 9 bases clipped from V and 0 bases from J, the junction kept 15 bases outside the gene matches. There are 19 residues in the CDR3. The CDR3 nucleotides read TGTGCCAGTACTACTATGACTAGCGGGAGTATATTCTCCTACAATGAGCAGTTCTTC. Amino acid sequence: CASTTMTSGSIFSYNEQFF.

CDR3 bases: TGTGCCTGGAGTGTGAACAAGGAGACCCAGTACTTC. Its protein is CAWSVNKETQYF. The chain is built from TRBV30 and TRBJ2-5; D not resolved. Germline CDR1 GTSNPN, CDR2 SVGIG (reference sequence). The CDR3 is made up of 12 amino acids. The ends were cut back, 0 bases at V and 5 bases at J, with 7 bases in the middle.

This clone has a single count. The gene calls are TRBV3-1 (or the pseudogene TRBV3-2) and TRBJ2-2, with D possibly being TRBD2 (5 bases). Trimming cost V 5 bases and J 7 bases, with 14 bases left between them. Germline V lookup: CDR1 LGHDT, CDR2 YNNKEL (reference sequence). This CDR3 region has 14 residues. The chain's CDR3 is CASSAGRTGGELFF. In DNA, the CDR3 is TGTGCCAGCAGCGCGGGTCGGACCGGCGGGGAGCTGTTTTTT.

The rearrangement links TRBV21-1 to TRBJ2-5; TRBD1 is the table's D call, not checked against the DNA. TRBV21-1 has pseudogene status. The CDR3 contains 15 residues. The CDR3 DNA reads as TGTGCCAGCAGCAAAGAAATACAGGGCCAAGAGACCCAGTACTTC. Translation gives CASSKEIQGQETQYF.

The CDR3 DNA reads as TGTGCCAGTAGCCAAGGGGGCGCGGGTGTCGACGGGGAGCTGTTTTTT. This sequence encodes CASSQGGAGVDGELFF. The V call is TRBV19, the J call TRBJ2-2; 7 bases line up with TRBD1. The CDR3 is 16 residues long. V was clipped by 6 bases and J by 7 bases; unmatched bases: 14. Germline lookup yields CDR1 LNHDA and CDR2 SQIVND (reference sequence).

This clone came up a few times. The CDR3, as DNA: TGCGCCAGCAGCCAAGTAGGTGCCCGGGAGGGGGAGCAGTTCTTC. It yields the protein CASSQVGAREGEQFF. The rearrangement joins TRBV4-3 to TRBJ2-1, with TRBD2 matching over 8 bases. CDR3 length: 15 residues. Germline assignment: CDR1 LGHNA and CDR2 YSLEER. V lost 1 base to trimming and J lost 10 bases; unmatched junction nucleotides: 9.